A single sample gave rise to the 17 T cell receptor beta chains below, sequenced in a study of tumor-infiltrating lymphocytes in localized non-small cell lung cancer. Produced via immunoSEQ multiplex PCR; TCRdb's table is partial and in-frame only. Of 6,500 to 7,000 clones detected, 65% to 75% appear once; the ten largest clones hold approximately 12%. The sequencing sample was made of lung tumor tissue. Every receptor here comes from a human donor with non-small cell lung cancer.

The rearrangement uses TRBV4-1 and TRBJ1-5; 7 bases align to TRBD1. CDR3 size: 14 residues. V lost 4 bases to trimming and J lost 5 bases; unmatched junction nucleotides: 5. The germline gives CDR1 MGHRA, CDR2 YSYEKL. The CDR3 loop is CASSPDREDQPQHF. The CDR3 nucleotides read TGCGCCAGCAGCCCCGACAGGGAGGATCAGCCCCAGCATTTT.

This clone was recorded only once. This sequence joins TRBV30 and TRBJ1-6; D is uncertain. Germline V gene sequence: CDR1 GTSNPN, CDR2 SVGIG (reference sequence). The CDR3 covers 11 residues. Deletions cut 3 bases from V and 10 bases from J, with 7 bases between. The CDR3 loop reads CAWRRRSPLHF. DNA of the CDR3: TGTGCCTGGAGGAGGCGATCACCCCTCCACTTT.

The chain is built from TRBV30 and TRBJ2-7, with a tentative D call TRBD2 (6 bases). The germline V gene encodes CDR1 GTSNPN and CDR2 SVGIG (reference sequence). V gave up 2 bases and J gave up 3 bases, with 8 bases separating them. This CDR3 region has 12 residues. The CDR3 nucleotides are TGTGCCTGGAGTTGGACTAACTACGAGCAGTACTTC. Translated, it gives CAWSWTNYEQYF.

The rearrangement joins TRBV7-2 to TRBJ1-1, with D possibly TRBD1 on 6 matching bases. In germline, CDR1 is SGHTA, CDR2 FQGNSA. V shed 1 base and J shed 5 bases, with 11 bases lying between them. The CDR3 is 14 amino acids. The CDR3 sequence: CASSLVGAGTEAFF. As DNA, the CDR3 is TGTGCCAGCAGCTTAGTGGGGGCGGGTACTGAAGCTTTCTTT.

The chain joins TRBV7-2 to TRBJ2-7, with D possibly being TRBD1 or TRBD2 (5 bases each). Trimming pared 1 base from V and 3 bases from J, leaving 10 bases between. Germline CDR1 reads SGHTA; CDR2 reads FQGNSA. This CDR3 region has 14 residues. CDR3 nucleotide sequence: TGTGCCAGCAGCTTAGGTGGGACGGTCTACGAGCAGTACTTC. This codes for CASSLGGTVYEQYF.

The chain combines TRBV30 with TRBJ1-5; weak D call: TRBD1 (5 bases). CDR1 and CDR2 from the germline V gene are GTSNPN and SVGIG (reference sequence). Trimming took off 2 bases at V and 2 bases at J, with 19 bases between the two ends. This CDR3 has 17 residues. The CDR3 DNA is TGTGCCTGGAGTACGGCGGGCAACACGGGGGGCAATCAGCCCCAGCATTTT. This codes for CAWSTAGNTGGNQPQHF.

This clone counts as large. V gene TRBV15 combines with J gene TRBJ2-7, with D uncertain. The V end was cut by 6 bases, the J end by 2 bases, with 11 bases between. The CDR3 contains 13 residues. CDR1 and CDR2 (germline): LNHNV, YYDKDF (reference sequence). The CDR3 region has the DNA TGTGCCACCAGTGGCAGGAGACCCTACGAGCAGTACTTC. Residues: CATSGRRPYEQYF. Full variable domain (remainder filled in from reference TRBV15 and TRBJ2-7): DAMVIQNPRYQVTQFGKPVTLSCSQTLNHNVMYWYQQKSSQAPKLLFHYYDKDFNNEADTPDNFQSRRPNTSFCFLDIRSPGLGDTAMYLCATSGRRPYEQYFGPGTRLTVT.

This clone was detected once. This chain joins TRBV14 and TRBJ1-3; D not resolved. Germline CDR1 reads SGHDN; CDR2 reads FVKESK. The CDR3 covers 15 residues. Trimming took off 1 base at V and 0 bases at J, with 7 bases between the two ends. CDR3 DNA sequence: TGTGCCAGCAGCCAAGCTATCAGCTCTGGAAACACCATATATTTT. Protein: CASSQAISSGNTIYF.

The sample holds a few counts of this clone. V and J are TRBV10-1 and TRBJ1-1, with TRBD1 matching over 8 bases. CDR1 and CDR2 (germline): WNHNN, SYGVQD (reference sequence). Trimming removed 6 bases from V and 0 bases from J; junction bases left unmatched: 0. The CDR3 totals 13 residues. CDR3 amino acids: CASSRGLNTEAFF. The CDR3 nucleotides read TGCGCCAGCAGCAGGGGGCTGAACACTGAAGCTTTCTTT.

For the CDR3, the DNA is TGCAGTGCTCACCCCTACAATGAGCAGTTCTTC. This translates into CSAHPYNEQFF. This sequence joins TRBV20-1 and TRBJ2-1; unclear D gene. The CDR3 is 11 amino acids. In germline, CDR1 is DFQATT, CDR2 SNEGSKA (reference sequence). The V and J ends lost 5 bases and 2 bases respectively, with 4 bases between them.

The rearrangement uses TRBV6-6 and TRBJ1-4; D gene unclear. Germline CDR1 reads MNHNY; CDR2 reads SVGAGI (reference sequence). The CDR3 spans 14 residues. With 6 bases removed from V and 8 bases from J, the gap between germline ends came to 16 bases. This CDR3 is CASSSGLGQEKLFF. The CDR3 DNA sequence: TGTGCCAGCAGCTCGGGCCTAGGTCAGGAAAAACTGTTTTTT.

The CDR3 DNA reads TGCAGTGCTAGTGCCGGGGACGAGCAGTACTTC. Protein sequence: CSASAGDEQYF. V and J are TRBV20-1 and TRBJ2-7; TRBD2 might be the D (5 bases). The CDR3 length is 11 residues. Trimming cost V 3 bases and J 5 bases, with 8 bases left between them. Germline CDR1 reads DFQATT; CDR2 reads SNEGSKA (reference sequence).

V is TRBV6-1 and J is TRBJ2-1; D unclear. V gave up 2 bases and J gave up 6 bases, with 14 bases separating them. CDR1 and CDR2 (germline): MNHNS, SASEGT. CDR3 length: 15 amino acids. The CDR3 is CASSETGFLGNEQFF. The DNA for the CDR3 is TGTGCCAGCAGTGAAACTGGCTTCCTAGGCAATGAGCAGTTCTTC.

V gene TRBV2 combines with J gene TRBJ1-5; 7 nucleotides agree with TRBD1. V was clipped by 0 bases and J by 6 bases; unmatched bases: 2. The CDR3 has 14 residues. Germline lookup yields CDR1 SNHLY and CDR2 FYNNEI. CDR3 protein: CASSEAGGSQPQHF. DNA for the CDR3: TGTGCCAGCAGTGAAGCAGGGGGCTCTCAGCCCCAGCATTTT.

The chain carries TRBV30 and TRBJ1-2; D gene uncertain. With 3 bases removed from V and 0 bases from J, the gap between germline ends came to 5 bases. CDR3 length: 12 residues. Germline V lookup: CDR1 GTSNPN, CDR2 SVGIG (reference sequence). Here the CDR3 reads CAWSQTNYGYTF. The CDR3 nucleotides read TGTGCCTGGAGCCAGACTAACTATGGCTACACCTTC.

This chain uses TRBV30 with TRBJ1-3; D is possibly TRBD1 (6 bases). Looked up from germline, CDR1 is GTSNPN and CDR2 is SVGIG (reference sequence). CDR3 length equals 15 residues. Trimming removed 0 bases from V and 1 base from J, with 10 bases in between. CDR3 protein: CAWSVQRGSGNTIYF. As DNA, the CDR3 is TGTGCCTGGAGTGTACAAAGGGGGTCTGGAAACACCATATATTTT. The whole variable domain, remainder taken from reference TRBV30 and TRBJ1-3, is SQTIHQWPATLVQPVGSPLSLECTVEGTSNPNLYWYRQAAGRGLQLLFYSVGIGQISSEVPQNLSASRPQDRQFILSSKKLLLSDSGFYLCAWSVQRGSGNTIYFGEGSWLTVV.

J is TRBJ1-2 and V is TRBV5-1; perhaps TRBD1 as D (5 bases). Germline V gene data show CDR1 as SGHRS and CDR2 as YFSETQ. V was trimmed by 1 base and J by 10 bases, leaving 20 bases between them. This CDR3 contains 15 residues. CDR3 residues: CASSLFGAQADDYTF. The CDR3 DNA is TGCGCCAGCAGCTTGTTCGGGGCGCAGGCCGATGACTACACCTTC.